The next 23 T cell receptor beta chains were all read from a single sample in a study of T cells in Graves' hyperthyroidism and ophthalmopathy. RNA transcripts were the template for amplifying TCR beta CDR3 regions. The HTBI primer set served for first-round RT-PCR of the TCR CDR3. TCRdb re-called the multiplex PCR reads through MiXCR, storing one row per CDR3 protein. Here the sample spans more than 350,000 distinct CDR3 sequences, approximately 15% being singletons. Input material: blood. All receptors come from a woman aged 25 to 39 with Graves' ophthalmopathy.

This clonotype was detected ten times or more. This rearrangement joins TRBV27 to TRBJ2-1, with 8 bases matching TRBD1. Germline V gene lookup returns CDR1 MNHEY and CDR2 SMNVEV (reference sequence). V trimming: 7 bases; J trimming: 8 bases; junction bases outside the gene matches: 13. This CDR3 comprises 15 residues. CDR3 residues: CASNRPRSGGHEQFF. The CDR3 DNA follows: TGTGCCAGCAACCGCCCGAGATCAGGGGGCCATGAGCAGTTCTTC.

CDR3 bases: TGTGCCAGCAGCTTTAACCTAGGGGGAATAGTGCAAGAGACCCAGTACTTC. This sequence encodes CASSFNLGGIVQETQYF. The chain combines TRBV12-3 or TRBV12-4 with TRBJ2-5, with a weak D call TRBD1 (6 bases). The CDR3 is 17 amino acids. With 6 bases removed from V and 2 bases from J, the gap between germline ends came to 22 bases.

This clonotype has ten or more counts. The gene calls are TRBV6-1 and TRBJ1-2; D not resolved. The CDR3 runs to 12 residues. The V gene's germline CDR1 is MNHNS and CDR2 SASEGT. Trimming removed 1 base from V and 8 bases from J, with 8 bases in between. CDR3 bases: TGTGCCAGCAGTGAAGGGCACGACGGCTACACCTTC. This gives the protein CASSEGHDGYTF.

In this sample, this clonotype turned up many times. The chain uses TRBV28 and TRBJ1-1; the match to TRBD1 covers 7 bases. The V gene end was trimmed by 2 bases and the J gene end by 3 bases; junction bases not matched to a gene: 6. The CDR3 has 15 amino acids. CDR1 is MDHEN, CDR2 SYDVKM, per germline. The CDR3 DNA sequence: TGTGCCAGCAGTTTAGCGACAGGGTGGGACACTGAAGCTTTCTTT. This gives the protein CASSLATGWDTEAFF.

This clonotype was recorded at least ten times. The chain has TRBV12-3 or TRBV12-4 and TRBJ2-2; TRBD1 matches at 8 bases. The CDR3 covers 13 residues. Trimming cost V 8 bases and J 4 bases; bases outside gene matches: 3. DNA of the CDR3: TGTGCCAGCCTTACAGGGGGCACCGGGGAGCTGTTTTTT. This translates into CASLTGGTGELFF.

This clonotype was counted ten times or more. The rearrangement links TRBV18 to TRBJ2-7; 7 bases are shared with TRBD1. The CDR3 has 16 residues. Germline trimming cut 3 bases from V and 2 bases from J; bases unmatched to any gene: 10. Germline V gene data show CDR1 as KGHSH and CDR2 as LQKENI. CDR3 coding DNA: TGTGCCAGCTCACCTCTCGGGACAGAGCTTCCCTACGAGCAGTACTTC. This encodes CASSPLGTELPYEQYF.

There are many counts of this clonotype. The chain carries TRBV6-1 and TRBJ2-2; D ambiguous. The CDR3 extends over 12 amino acids. V was cut by 3 bases and J by 12 bases, with 11 bases left in between. In germline, CDR1 is MNHNS, CDR2 SASEGT. The CDR3: CASSDWTSKLFF. In DNA, the CDR3 is TGTGCCAGCAGTGATTGGACGTCCAAGCTGTTTTTT.

V and J are TRBV7-9 and TRBJ1-4, with 8 nucleotides matching TRBD1. From germline, CDR1 is SEHNR and CDR2 FQNEAQ (reference sequence). The CDR3 is 15 amino acids. Unmatched junction bases numbered 7, after V lost 2 bases and J lost 8 bases. The CDR3 nucleotides are TGTGCCAGCAGCTTAACCCAGGGGGCCGGGGAAAAACTGTTTTTT. Protein product: CASSLTQGAGEKLFF. The variable domain in full, with the rest retrieved from reference TRBV7-9 and TRBJ1-4, is DTGVSQNPRHKITKRGQNVTFRCDPISEHNRLYWYRQTLGQGPEFLTYFQNEAQLEKSRLLSDRFSAERPKGSFSTLEIQRTEQGDSAMYLCASSLTQGAGEKLFFGSGTQLSVL.

This clonotype came up many times. The chain employs TRBV30 and TRBJ2-3; D is possibly TRBD1 (6 bases). There are 14 residues in the CDR3. V was pared by 2 bases and J by 2 bases, with 11 bases between. The V gene's germline CDR1 is GTSNPN and CDR2 SVGIG (reference sequence). CDR3 nucleotides: TGTGCCTGGAGTTTGGGGGCGGACACAGATACGCAGTATTTT. It translates to CAWSLGADTDTQYF.

This clonotype has a count of ten or more. The chain joins TRBV7-9 to TRBJ2-1; 10 nucleotides line up with TRBD2. The CDR3 totals 15 residues. With V trimmed by 5 bases and J by 8 bases, 9 bases remained unmatched. Germline CDR1 reads SEHNR; CDR2 reads FQNEAQ (reference sequence). CDR3 sequence reads: CASSAGTSEGDEQFF. The CDR3 DNA reads as TGTGCCAGCAGCGCCGGGACTAGCGAAGGGGATGAGCAGTTCTTC.

This clonotype was seen a handful of times. CDR3 amino acids: CSVERDSYEQYF. The CDR3, as DNA: TGCAGCGTTGAAAGGGACAGCTACGAGCAGTACTTC. This chain links TRBV29-1 with TRBJ2-7; 7 nucleotides match TRBD1. Losses at the gene ends were 2 bases for V and 3 bases for J; bases not matched to a gene: 1. This CDR3 spans 12 amino acids. Germline CDR1 reads SQVTM; CDR2 reads ANQGSEA.

This clonotype was counted at least ten times. The rearrangement links TRBV11-2 to TRBJ1-4; D remains ambiguous. The CDR3 spans 16 residues. Trimming removed 2 bases at V and 6 bases at J, with 16 bases between. Germline-derived CDR1 and CDR2 are SGHAT and FQNNGV. CDR3 loop: CASSLLAGVTHEKLFF. CDR3 coding DNA: TGTGCCAGCAGCTTATTGGCAGGTGTTACTCATGAAAAACTGTTTTTT.

This clonotype appeared many times. The chain couples TRBV28 to TRBJ2-3; weak D call: TRBD1 (5 bases). CDR1 MDHEN and CDR2 SYDVKM come from the germline V gene. This CDR3 has 16 amino acids. Trimming removed 5 bases from V and 2 bases from J, with 17 bases in between. CDR3 protein: CASSPSDSINTDTQYF. The CDR3 bases are TGTGCCAGCAGTCCTTCAGACAGTATAAACACAGATACGCAGTATTTT.

As for this clonotype: This clone may be a read error of a much larger clone one base away. CDR3 sequence reads: CASSSPGAYGYTF. CDR3 sequence (DNA): TGTGCCAGCAGCTCGCCAGGGGCCTATGGCTACACCTTC. This chain uses TRBV13 with TRBJ1-2; D possibly corresponds to TRBD1 (6 bases). The germline V gene encodes CDR1 PRHDT and CDR2 FYEKMQ (reference sequence). The V end lost 4 bases, the J end lost 4 bases, and 10 bases lay between the germline ends. The CDR3 extends over 13 amino acids.

This clonotype was counted many times. The chain joins TRBV27 to TRBJ1-5; perhaps TRBD1 as D (5 bases). The ends were cut back, 8 bases at V and 0 bases at J, with 17 bases in the middle. This CDR3 is built from 16 residues. Germline-derived CDR1 and CDR2 are MNHEY and SMNVEV (reference sequence). The CDR3 bases are TGTGCCAGCGATGGTAGGGACCCTTATAGCAATCAGCCCCAGCATTTT. Its translation: CASDGRDPYSNQPQHF.

This clonotype was counted ten times or more. V and J are TRBV2 and TRBJ2-5; 8 bases map to TRBD1. The germline V gene has CDR1 SNHLY and CDR2 FYNNEI. Unmatched junction bases numbered 11, after V lost 4 bases and J lost 7 bases. CDR3 length: 15 residues. This chain's CDR3 is CASSVGFGQGVTQYF. The CDR3 coding sequence is TGTGCCAGCAGTGTGGGATTCGGACAGGGAGTGACCCAGTACTTC.

This clonotype was counted at least ten times. The chain employs TRBV3-1 and TRBJ1-5; 8 positions match TRBD1. Germline CDR1 LGHDT, CDR2 YNNKEL (reference sequence). V was clipped by 2 bases and J by 5 bases; unmatched bases: 5. The CDR3 runs 15 residues. The CDR3 is CASSQTGTGYQPQHF. CDR3 nucleotide sequence: TGTGCCAGCAGCCAAACCGGGACAGGTTATCAGCCCCAGCATTTT.

This clonotype was counted at least ten times. This chain uses TRBV2 with TRBJ2-7; D is possibly TRBD2 (6 bases). The germline gives CDR1 SNHLY, CDR2 FYNNEI. Trimming removed 3 bases from V and 6 bases from J, with 12 bases in between. The CDR3 covers 13 residues. CDR3 nucleotides: TGTGCCAGCAGTGAGGCGGGGCCTGTCGAGCAGTACTTC. This codes for CASSEAGPVEQYF. The full variable domain, completed using reference TRBV2 and TRBJ2-7, is EPEVTQTPSHQVTQMGQEVILRCVPISNHLYFYWYRQILGQKVEFLVSFYNNEISEKSEIFDDQFSVERPDGSNFTLKIRSTKLEDSAMYFCASSEAGPVEQYFGPGTRLTVT.

The sample holds many counts of this clonotype. The chain combines TRBV3-1 with TRBJ2-7; no clear D gene. CDR1 is LGHDT, CDR2 YNNKEL, per germline (reference sequence). Trimming stripped 1 base from V and 0 bases from J, with 19 bases between. The CDR3 loop spans 18 amino acids. The CDR3 nucleotides are TGTGCCAGCAGCCAAGGGGATAACTCCGGGTACGACTCCTACGAGCAGTACTTC. Translating it yields CASSQGDNSGYDSYEQYF.

In this sample, this clonotype turned up a few times. The conserved closing phenylalanine or tryptophan is absent in this CDR3, likely reflecting a read error. The chain recombines TRBV11-1 with TRBJ2-3; 7 bases match TRBD2. The germline V gene encodes CDR1 SGHAT and CDR2 FQDESV (reference sequence). V lost 4 bases to trimming and J lost 1 base; unmatched junction nucleotides: 2. The CDR3 extends over 14 amino acids. The CDR3 DNA reads as TGTGCCAGCAGCTCAACTAGCGGCACAGATACGCAGTATCTT. Amino acids: CASSSTSGTDTQYL.

The V call is TRBV6-4, the J call TRBJ2-1; tentative D call: TRBD1 (6 bases). The germline V gene encodes CDR1 MRHNA and CDR2 SNTAGT. Trimming removed 8 bases from V and 7 bases from J, with 9 bases in between. The CDR3 runs to 11 residues. The CDR3 loop is CASGTTNEQFF. The CDR3 coding sequence is TGTGCCAGCGGGACAACGAATGAGCAGTTCTTC.

This clonotype was counted many times. The chain joins TRBV11-2 to TRBJ2-5, with a weak D call TRBD2 (6 bases). Germline CDR1 and CDR2: SGHAT and FQNNGV. This CDR3 has 14 residues. Trimming took off 1 base at V and 5 bases at J, with 11 bases between the two ends. Written as DNA, the CDR3 is TGTGCCAGCAGCTTAGGCGGGGCTGGGGAGACCCAGTACTTC. The encoded protein is CASSLGGAGETQYF. Variable domain in full (rest from reference TRBV11-2 and TRBJ2-5): EAGVAQSPRYKIIEKRQSVAFWCNPISGHATLYWYQQILGQGPKLLIQFQNNGVVDDSQLPKDRFSAERLKGVDSTLKIQPAKLEDSAVYLCASSLGGAGETQYFGPGTRLLVL.

The genes are TRBV29-1 and TRBJ1-2; 12 nucleotides align to TRBD1. The CDR3 contains 15 residues. Trimming took 6 bases from V and 9 from J; bases not matched to a gene: 14. The V gene's germline CDR1 is SQVTM and CDR2 ANQGSEA. CDR3 in amino acids: CSVVPGQGADRRYTF. The CDR3 bases are TGCAGCGTCGTCCCGGGACAGGGGGCGGATAGGCGCTACACCTTC.